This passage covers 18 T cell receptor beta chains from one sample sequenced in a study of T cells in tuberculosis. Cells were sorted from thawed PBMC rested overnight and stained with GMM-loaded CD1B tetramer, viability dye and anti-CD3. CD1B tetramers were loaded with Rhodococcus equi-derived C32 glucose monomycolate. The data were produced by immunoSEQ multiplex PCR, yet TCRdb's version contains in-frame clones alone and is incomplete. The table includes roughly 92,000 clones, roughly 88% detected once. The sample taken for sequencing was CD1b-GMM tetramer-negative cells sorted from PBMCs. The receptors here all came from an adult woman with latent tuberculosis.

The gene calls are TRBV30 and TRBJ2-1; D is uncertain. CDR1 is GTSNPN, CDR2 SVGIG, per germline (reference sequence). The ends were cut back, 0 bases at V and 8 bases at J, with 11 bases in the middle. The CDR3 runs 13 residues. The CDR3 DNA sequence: TGTGCCTGGAGTGTACGACTGTCAGATGAGCAGTTCTTC. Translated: CAWSVRLSDEQFF.

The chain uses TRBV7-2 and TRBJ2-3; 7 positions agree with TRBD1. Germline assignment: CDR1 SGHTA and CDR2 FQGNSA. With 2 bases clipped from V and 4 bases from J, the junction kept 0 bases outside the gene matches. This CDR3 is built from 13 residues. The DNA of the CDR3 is TGTGCCAGCAGCTTACAGGGGGCAGATACGCAGTATTTT. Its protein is CASSLQGADTQYF.

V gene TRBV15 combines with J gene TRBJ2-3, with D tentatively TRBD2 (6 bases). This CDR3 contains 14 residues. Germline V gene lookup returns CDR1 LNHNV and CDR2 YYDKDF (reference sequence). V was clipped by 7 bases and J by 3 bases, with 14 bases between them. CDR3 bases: TGTGCCACCAATTGGGCGGGGATGACAGATACGCAGTATTTT. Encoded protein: CATNWAGMTDTQYF.

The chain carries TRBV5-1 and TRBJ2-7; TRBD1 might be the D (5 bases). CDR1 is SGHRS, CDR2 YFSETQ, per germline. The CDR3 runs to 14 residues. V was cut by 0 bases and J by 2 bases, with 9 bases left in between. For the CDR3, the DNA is TGCGCCAGCAGCTTGGAGGGGTCCCCCTACGAGCAGTACGTC. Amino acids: CASSLEGSPYEQYV.

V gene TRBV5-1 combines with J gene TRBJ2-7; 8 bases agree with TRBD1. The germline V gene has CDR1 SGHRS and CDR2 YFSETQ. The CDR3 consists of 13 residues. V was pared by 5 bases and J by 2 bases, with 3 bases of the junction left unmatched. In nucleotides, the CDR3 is TGCGCCAGCAGTAGGGACAGGCCCTACGAGCAGTACTTC. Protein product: CASSRDRPYEQYF.

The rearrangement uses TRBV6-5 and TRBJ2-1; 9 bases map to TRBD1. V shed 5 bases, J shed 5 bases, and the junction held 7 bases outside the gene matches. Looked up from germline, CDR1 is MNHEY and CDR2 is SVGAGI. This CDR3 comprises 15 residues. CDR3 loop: CASSRGQGSHNEQFF. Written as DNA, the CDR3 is TGTGCCAGCAGTCGCGGACAGGGGAGTCACAATGAGCAGTTCTTC.

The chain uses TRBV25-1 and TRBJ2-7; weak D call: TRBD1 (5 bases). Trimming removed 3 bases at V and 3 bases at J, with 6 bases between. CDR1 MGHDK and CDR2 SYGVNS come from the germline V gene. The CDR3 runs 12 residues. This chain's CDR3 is CASSDRDYEQYF. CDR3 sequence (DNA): TGTGCCAGCAGTGACAGGGACTACGAGCAGTACTTC.

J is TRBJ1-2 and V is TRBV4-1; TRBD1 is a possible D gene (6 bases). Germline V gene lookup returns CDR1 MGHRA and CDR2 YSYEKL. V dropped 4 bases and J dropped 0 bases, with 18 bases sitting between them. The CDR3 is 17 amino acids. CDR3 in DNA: TGCGCCAGCAGCCCCCTTCGGACAGTGGCTTCTAACTATGGCTACACCTTC. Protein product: CASSPLRTVASNYGYTF.

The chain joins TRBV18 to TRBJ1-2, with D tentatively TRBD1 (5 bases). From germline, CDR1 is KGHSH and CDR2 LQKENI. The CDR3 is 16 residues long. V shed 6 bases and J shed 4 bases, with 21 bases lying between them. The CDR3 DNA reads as TGTGCCAGCTCGCCGGCGTTCTTCGGGGGATCCTATGGCTACACCTTC. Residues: CASSPAFFGGSYGYTF.

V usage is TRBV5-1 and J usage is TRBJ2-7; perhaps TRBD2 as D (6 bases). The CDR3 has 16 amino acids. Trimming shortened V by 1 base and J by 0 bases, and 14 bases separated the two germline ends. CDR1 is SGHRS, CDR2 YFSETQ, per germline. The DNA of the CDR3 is TGCGCCAGCAGCTTGAACGGCGGGGAACCCTCCTACGAGCAGTACGTC. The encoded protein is CASSLNGGEPSYEQYV.

The CDR3 protein is CASSDRTAKLFF. The CDR3, as DNA: TGTGCCAGCAGCGACCGGACAGCTAAACTGTTTTTT. The rearrangement joins TRBV2 to TRBJ1-4, with a tentative D call TRBD1 (6 bases). The CDR3 spans 12 residues. Per germline, CDR1 SNHLY and CDR2 FYNNEI. V was cut by 6 bases and J by 11 bases, with 13 bases left in between.

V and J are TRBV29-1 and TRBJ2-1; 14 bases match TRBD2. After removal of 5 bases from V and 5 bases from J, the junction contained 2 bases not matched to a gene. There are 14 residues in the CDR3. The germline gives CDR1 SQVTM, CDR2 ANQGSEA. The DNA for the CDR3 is TGCAGCGTTCGACTAGCGGGGGGGAACAATGAGCAGTTCTTC. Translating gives CSVRLAGGNNEQFF.

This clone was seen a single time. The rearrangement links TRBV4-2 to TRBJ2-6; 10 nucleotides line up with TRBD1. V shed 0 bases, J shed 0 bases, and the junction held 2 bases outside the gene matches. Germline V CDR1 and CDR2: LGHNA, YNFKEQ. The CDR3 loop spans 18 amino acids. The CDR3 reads CASSQDGTGASGANVLTF. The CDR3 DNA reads TGTGCCAGCAGCCAAGACGGGACAGGGGCCTCTGGGGCCAACGTCCTGACTTTC.

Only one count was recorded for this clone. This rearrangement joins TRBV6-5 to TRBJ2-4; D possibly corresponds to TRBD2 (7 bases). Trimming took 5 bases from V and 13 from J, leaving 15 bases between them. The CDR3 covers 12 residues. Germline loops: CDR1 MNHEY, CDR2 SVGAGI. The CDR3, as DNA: TGTGCCAGCAGTGGGGGGGCGGGTCCACAGTACTTC. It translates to CASSGGAGPQYF.

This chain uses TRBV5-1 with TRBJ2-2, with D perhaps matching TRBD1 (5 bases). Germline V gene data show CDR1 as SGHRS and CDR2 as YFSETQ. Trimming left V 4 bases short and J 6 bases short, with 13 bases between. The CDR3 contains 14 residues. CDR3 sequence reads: CASSPDRPSGELFF. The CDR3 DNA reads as TGCGCCAGCAGCCCCGACAGACCCTCCGGGGAGCTGTTTTTT.

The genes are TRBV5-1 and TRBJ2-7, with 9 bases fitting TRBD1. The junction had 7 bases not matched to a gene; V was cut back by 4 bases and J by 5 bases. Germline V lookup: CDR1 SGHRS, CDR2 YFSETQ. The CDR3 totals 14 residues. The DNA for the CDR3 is TGCGCCAGCAGCCCCAACAGGGGGCCGCACGAGCAGTACTTC. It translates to CASSPNRGPHEQYF.

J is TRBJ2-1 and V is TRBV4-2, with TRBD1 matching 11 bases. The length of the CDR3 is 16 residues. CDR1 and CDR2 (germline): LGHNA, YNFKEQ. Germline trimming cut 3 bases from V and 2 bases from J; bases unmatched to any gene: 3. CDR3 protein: CASSQGQGVTYNEQFF. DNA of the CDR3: TGTGCCAGCAGCCAGGGACAGGGGGTGACCTACAATGAGCAGTTCTTC.

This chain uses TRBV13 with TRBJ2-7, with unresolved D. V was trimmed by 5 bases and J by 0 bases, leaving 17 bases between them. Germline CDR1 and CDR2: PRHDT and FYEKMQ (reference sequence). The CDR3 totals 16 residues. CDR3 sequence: CASSHLSAANSYEQYF. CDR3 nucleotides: TGTGCCAGCAGCCACCTCTCCGCGGCCAACTCCTACGAGCAGTACTTC.